One and the same sample provided the 9 T cell receptor beta chains below, sequenced in a study of shared clonotypes between healthy human individuals. The assay was immunoSEQ multiplex PCR, and TCRdb's table has in-frame clones only and misses some. The sample has over 2 million clones, 90% to 95% seen once. The sample was naive CD4+ T cells sorted from blood. Subset meaning: CD45RA+ positively selected. The receptors stem from a man aged 18 to 30 in good health.

The chain recombines TRBV7-9 with TRBJ1-2, with no clear D. V was trimmed by 2 bases and J by 8 bases, leaving 9 bases between them. Germline assignment: CDR1 SEHNR and CDR2 FQNEAQ (reference sequence). The CDR3 is 12 residues long. CDR3 nucleotides: TGTGCCAGCAGCTTAATCCTATTAGGCTACACCTTC. This encodes CASSLILLGYTF.

This clone was seen once. The chain has TRBV19 and TRBJ2-2, with 9 nucleotides matching TRBD2. The CDR3 is 15 residues long. With V trimmed by 7 bases and J by 2 bases, 5 bases remained unmatched. The germline gives CDR1 LNHDA, CDR2 SQIVND (reference sequence). In nucleotides, the CDR3 is TGTGCCAGTACCCTTAGCGGGAGTAACACCGGGGAGCTGTTTTTT. This gives the protein CASTLSGSNTGELFF. Using reference TRBV19 and TRBJ2-2 for the parts outside the CDR3, the full variable domain is DGGITQSPKYLFRKEGQNVTLSCEQNLNHDAMYWYRQDPGQGLRLIYYSQIVNDFQKGDIAEGYSVSREKKESFPLTVTSAQKNPTAFYLCASTLSGSNTGELFFGEGSRLTVL.

The rearrangement links TRBV5-1 to TRBJ2-6; D is perhaps TRBD1 (6 bases). This CDR3 comprises 17 residues. CDR1 SGHRS and CDR2 YFSETQ come from the germline V gene. Trimming removed 1 base from V and 0 bases from J, with 11 bases in between. This chain's CDR3 is CASSLLTGPSGANVLTF. DNA for the CDR3: TGCGCCAGCAGCTTGTTAACAGGGCCCTCTGGGGCCAACGTCCTGACTTTC.

The genes are TRBV5-6 and TRBJ1-5; TRBD1 is a possible D gene (6 bases). The CDR3 consists of 17 residues. Germline V CDR1 and CDR2: SGHDT, YYEEEE. Trimming removed 3 bases from V and 4 bases from J, with 20 bases in between. CDR3 protein: CASSSQGTTWMNQPQHF. The CDR3 nucleotides read TGTGCCAGCAGCTCCCAGGGGACTACGTGGATGAATCAGCCCCAGCATTTT.

The V and J genes are TRBV2 and TRBJ2-4; 7 nucleotides align to TRBD1. The germline CDR1 and CDR2 sequences are SNHLY and FYNNEI. Trimming removed 3 bases from V and 0 bases from J; junction bases left unmatched: 8. CDR3 length equals 17 residues. The CDR3 is CASSDPHDRVAKNIQYF. CDR3 in DNA: TGTGCCAGCAGTGACCCACATGACAGGGTAGCCAAAAACATTCAGTACTTC.

The CDR3 coding sequence is TGCGCCAGCAGCTTAACGGGACGGGAGTACAATGAGCAGTTCTTC. Amino acid sequence: CASSLTGREYNEQFF. The chain recombines TRBV5-1 with TRBJ2-1; possibly TRBD2 for D (6 bases). The germline V and J ends were trimmed by 2 bases and 4 bases, with 13 bases remaining between them. There are 15 residues in the CDR3. Germline-derived CDR1 and CDR2 are SGHRS and YFSETQ.

This chain connects TRBV19 to TRBJ1-3; D unresolved. This CDR3 has 16 amino acids. Between the trimmed V and J ends, which lost 1 base and 0 bases, there was a span of 10 bases. The germline gives CDR1 LNHDA, CDR2 SQIVND (reference sequence). Written as DNA, the CDR3 is TGTGCCAGTAGTATAGGATACGGAATCTCTGGAAACACCATATATTTT. Translation: CASSIGYGISGNTIYF.

This chain links TRBV10-1 with TRBJ1-2; TRBD1 matches 7 bases. With 6 bases clipped from V and 4 bases from J, the junction kept 5 bases outside the gene matches. CDR1 WNHNN and CDR2 SYGVQD come from the germline V gene (reference sequence). The CDR3 contains 13 residues. Here the CDR3 DNA reads TGCGCCAGCAGCCGAGACAGGGCCTATGGCTACACCTTC. It codes for CASSRDRAYGYTF.

The table lists this clone with a count of one. The J gene is TRBJ2-6, the V gene TRBV6-1; the D gene is possibly TRBD1 (6 bases). Between the trimmed V and J ends, which lost 7 bases and 3 bases, there was a span of 10 bases. The CDR3 consists of 14 residues. Germline V CDR1 and CDR2: MNHNS, SASEGT. The CDR3 sequence is CASTGVGGANVLTF. CDR3 DNA: TGTGCCAGCACAGGGGTAGGTGGGGCCAACGTCCTGACTTTC.